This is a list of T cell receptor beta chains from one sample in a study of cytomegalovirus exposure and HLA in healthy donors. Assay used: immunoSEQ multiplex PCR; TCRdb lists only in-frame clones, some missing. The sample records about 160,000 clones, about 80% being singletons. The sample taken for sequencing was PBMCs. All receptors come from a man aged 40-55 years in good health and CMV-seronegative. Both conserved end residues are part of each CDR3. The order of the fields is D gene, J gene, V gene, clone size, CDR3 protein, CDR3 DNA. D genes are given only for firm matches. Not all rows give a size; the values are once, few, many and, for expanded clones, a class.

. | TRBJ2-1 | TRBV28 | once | CASSPQDIKPHNEQFF | TGTGCCAGCAGTCCCCAGGACATTAAGCCTCACAATGAGCAGTTCTTC
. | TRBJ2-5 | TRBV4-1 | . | CASSQEARPEETQYF | TGCGCCAGCAGCCAAGAAGCGCGACCCGAAGAGACCCAGTACTTC
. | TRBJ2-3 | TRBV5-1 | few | CASSPSTDTQYF | TGCGCCAGCAGCCCAAGCACAGATACGCAGTATTTT
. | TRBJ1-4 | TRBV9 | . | CASSVVGATNEKLFF | TGTGCCAGCAGCGTAGTCGGGGCAACTAATGAAAAACTGTTTTTT
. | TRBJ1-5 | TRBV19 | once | CASSPKDSLNQPQHF | TGTGCCAGTAGTCCCAAGGACAGTCTAAATCAGCCCCAGCATTTT
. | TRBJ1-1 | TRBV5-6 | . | CASSMWTFNTEAFF | TGTGCCAGCAGCATGTGGACATTTAACACTGAAGCTTTCTTT
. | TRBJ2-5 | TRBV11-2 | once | CASSLGGSGRETQYF | TGTGCCAGCAGCTTAGGTGGTAGCGGTCGAGAGACCCAGTACTTC
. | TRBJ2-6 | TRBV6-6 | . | CASAAGANVLTF | TGTGCCAGCGCAGCTGGGGCCAACGTCCTGACTTTC
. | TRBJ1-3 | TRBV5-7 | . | CASSGGTTVSGNTIYF | TGTGCCAGCAGCGGGGGGACGACAGTCTCTGGAAACACCATATATTTT
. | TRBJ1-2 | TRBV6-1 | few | CASRTDPYGYTF | TGTGCCAGCAGGACAGATCCTTATGGCTACACCTTC
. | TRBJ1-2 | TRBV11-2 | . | CASSLIRRREANYGYTF | TGTGCCAGCAGCTTAATACGGAGACGAGAAGCTAACTATGGCTACACCTTC
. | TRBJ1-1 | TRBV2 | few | CASRPGGLRNTEAFF | TGTGCCAGCAGACCGGGGGGATTAAGGAACACTGAAGCTTTCTTT
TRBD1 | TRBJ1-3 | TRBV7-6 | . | CASSLAQGAMRLGNTIYF | TGTGCCAGCAGCTTAGCGCAGGGGGCCATGCGCCTAGGAAACACCATATATTTT
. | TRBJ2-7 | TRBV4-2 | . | CASSQDPPETPTKYF | TGTGCCAGCAGCCAAGATCCGCCCGAGACTCCTACAAAGTACTTC
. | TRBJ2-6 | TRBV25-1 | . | CASSESAARGANGLTF | TGTGCCAGCAGTGAAAGTGCGGCACGTGGGGCCAACGGCCTGACTTTC
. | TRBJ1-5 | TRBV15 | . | CATKLDPYRDGQPQHF | TGTGCCACCAAACTCGATCCCTACAGGGACGGTCAGCCCCAGCATTTT
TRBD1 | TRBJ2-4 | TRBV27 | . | CASSRDRARENSQYF | TGTGCCAGCAGTCGAGACAGGGCGAGGGAAAACAGTCAGTACTTC
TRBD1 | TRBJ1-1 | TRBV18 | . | CASSPWAGGTEAFF | TGTGCCAGCTCACCATGGGCAGGGGGCACTGAAGCTTTCTTT
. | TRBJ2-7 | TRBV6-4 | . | CASSVSQVHEQYF | TGTGCCAGCAGTGTAAGCCAGGTCCACGAGCAGTACTTC
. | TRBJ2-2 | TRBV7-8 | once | CASSNRAITGELFF | TGTGCCAGCTCCAACAGGGCCATAACCGGGGAGCTGTTTTTT
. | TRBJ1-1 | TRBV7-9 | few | CSSSLGGTEAFF | TGTTCCAGCAGCTTAGGAGGCACTGAAGCTTTCTTT
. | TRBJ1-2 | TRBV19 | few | CASSLAGVDGYTF | TGTGCCAGTAGTCTGGCAGGGGTGGATGGCTACACCTTC
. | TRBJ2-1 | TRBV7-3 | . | CASSFHREAQFF | TGTGCCAGCAGCTTTCACCGGGAAGCCCAGTTCTTC
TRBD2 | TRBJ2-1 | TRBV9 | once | CASSPRGGGSYNEQFF | TGTGCCAGCAGCCCCCGCGGCGGGGGATCCTACAATGAGCAGTTCTTC
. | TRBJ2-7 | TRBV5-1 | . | CASSLAREGASYEQYF | TGCGCCAGCAGCTTGGCCCGGGAGGGGGCATCGTACGAGCAGTACTTC
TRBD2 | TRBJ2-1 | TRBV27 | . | CASRVPIAGVDNEQFF | TGTGCCAGCAGGGTCCCGATAGCGGGAGTAGACAATGAGCAGTTCTTC